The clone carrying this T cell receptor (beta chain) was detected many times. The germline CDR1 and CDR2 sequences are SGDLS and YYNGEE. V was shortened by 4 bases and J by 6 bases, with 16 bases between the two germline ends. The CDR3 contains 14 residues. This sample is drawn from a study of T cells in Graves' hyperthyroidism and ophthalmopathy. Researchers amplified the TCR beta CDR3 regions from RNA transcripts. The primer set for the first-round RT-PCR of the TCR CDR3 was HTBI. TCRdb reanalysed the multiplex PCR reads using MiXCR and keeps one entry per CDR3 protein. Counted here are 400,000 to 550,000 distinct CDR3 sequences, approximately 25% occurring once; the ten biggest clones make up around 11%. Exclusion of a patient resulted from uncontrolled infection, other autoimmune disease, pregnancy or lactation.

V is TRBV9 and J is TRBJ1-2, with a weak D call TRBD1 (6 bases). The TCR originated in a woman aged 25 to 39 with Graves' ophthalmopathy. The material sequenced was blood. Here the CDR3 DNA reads TGTGCCAGCAGCCCTAGGGGGGAGGTGGATGGCTACACCTTC. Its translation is CASSPRGEVDGYTF. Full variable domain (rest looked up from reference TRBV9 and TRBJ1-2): DSGVTQTPKHLITATGQRVTLRCSPRSGDLSVYWYQQSLDQGLQFLIQYYNGEERAKGNILERFSAQQFPDLHSELNLSSLELGDSALYFCASSPRGEVDGYTFGSGTRLTVV.